This T cell receptor beta chain appears in the sequencing data of a study of identical twins' blood T cells. This clonotype occurred a few times. TCRdb re-derived calls from the 5' RACE reads in MiXCR, one entry per CDR3 protein. Among a few hundred thousand distinct CDR3 sequences listed, roughly 30% were seen once. Germline loops: CDR1 DFQATT, CDR2 SNEGSKA (reference sequence). The CDR3 has 14 amino acids. V shed 0 bases and J shed 6 bases, with 12 bases lying between them. The sequencing sample was made of PBMCs. The clonotype originates from a woman aged 18-55 years in good health. The rearrangement joins TRBV20-1 to TRBJ1-5; the D gene is possibly TRBD1 (5 bases). The CDR3 nucleotides read TGCAGTGCTAGAGATTCTAATAGGGGTCAGCCCCAGCATTTT. It specifies CSARDSNRGQPQHF.